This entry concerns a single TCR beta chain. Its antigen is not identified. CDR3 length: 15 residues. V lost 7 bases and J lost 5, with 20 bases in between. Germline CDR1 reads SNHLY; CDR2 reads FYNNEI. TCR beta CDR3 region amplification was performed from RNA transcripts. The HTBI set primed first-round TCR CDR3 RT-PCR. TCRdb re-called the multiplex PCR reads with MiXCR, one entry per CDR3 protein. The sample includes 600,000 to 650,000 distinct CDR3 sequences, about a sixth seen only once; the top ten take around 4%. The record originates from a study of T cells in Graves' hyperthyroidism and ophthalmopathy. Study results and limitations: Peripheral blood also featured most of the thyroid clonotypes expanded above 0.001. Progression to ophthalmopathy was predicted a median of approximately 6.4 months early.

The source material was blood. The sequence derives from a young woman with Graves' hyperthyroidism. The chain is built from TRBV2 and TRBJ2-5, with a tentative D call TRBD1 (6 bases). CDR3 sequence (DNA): TGTGCCAGCAAGGGGTTGACAGGCCCCAGGGAGACCCAGTACTTC. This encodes CASKGLTGPRETQYF.